Each of the 26 T cell receptor beta chains below was sequenced from the same sample in a study of shared clonotypes between healthy human individuals. Using immunoSEQ multiplex PCR, the repertoire was profiled, and TCRdb retains in-frame clones only, with some absent. The data contain under 600,000 clones, approximately 97% of them singletons. The specimen was naive CD4+ T cells sorted from blood. Subset in this sample: CD45RA+ positively selected. These receptors originate from a woman aged 30 to 39 in good health.

The chain employs TRBV4-1 and TRBJ2-7; no reliable D call. The V gene lost 1 base and the J gene lost 2 bases, with 12 bases spanning the gap. This CDR3 spans 15 amino acids. Germline values: CDR1 MGHRA, CDR2 YSYEKL. The CDR3 protein is CASSQGETATYEQYF. The CDR3 DNA sequence: TGCGCCAGCAGCCAAGGAGAAACAGCTACCTACGAGCAGTACTTC.

The rearrangement links TRBV6-1 to TRBJ1-5; no clear D. Trimming removed 3 bases at V and 2 bases at J, with 5 bases between. This CDR3 is built from 13 residues. CDR1 is MNHNS, CDR2 SASEGT, per germline. The CDR3 DNA reads TGTGCCAGCAGTGATGTACGCAATCAGCCCCAGCATTTT. Amino acids: CASSDVRNQPQHF.

CDR3 in amino acids: CASSELASGIQETQYF. CDR3 in DNA: TGTGCCAGCAGTGAATTGGCTAGCGGAATACAAGAGACCCAGTACTTC. The chain employs TRBV2 and TRBJ2-5, with TRBD2 matching over 7 bases. The CDR3 has 16 residues. Germline V gene data show CDR1 as SNHLY and CDR2 as FYNNEI. V lost 2 bases, J lost 2 bases, and 8 bases stayed unmatched. Filled out from reference TRBV2 and TRBJ2-5, the complete variable domain reads EPEVTQTPSHQVTQMGQEVILRCVPISNHLYFYWYRQILGQKVEFLVSFYNNEISEKSEIFDDQFSVERPDGSNFTLKIRSTKLEDSAMYFCASSELASGIQETQYFGPGTRLLVL.

The chain carries TRBV6-5 and TRBJ2-1; 7 positions match TRBD2. The CDR3 runs 12 residues. The germline CDR1 and CDR2 sequences are MNHEY and SVGAGI. The junction had 7 bases not matched to a gene; V was cut back by 8 bases and J by 9 bases. In DNA, the CDR3 is TGTGCCAGCCGTCTGGCTAGCGGTGAGCAGTTCTTC. This translates into CASRLASGEQFF.

The V and J genes are TRBV4-1 and TRBJ1-2; D is possibly TRBD1 (5 bases). CDR3 size: 15 residues. Germline V gene data show CDR1 as MGHRA and CDR2 as YSYEKL. Trimming stripped 0 bases from V and 8 bases from J, with 16 bases between. The DNA of the CDR3 is TGCGCCAGCAGCCAAGAGGGCTCTGGGGGGTTAGGCTACACCTTC. It specifies CASSQEGSGGLGYTF.

In its sample, this clone was seen once. This chain uses TRBV2 with TRBJ2-5, with D possibly being TRBD1 or TRBD2 (6 bases each). The DNA end is more similar to TRBJ2-7, so the J call may be wrong. Looked up from germline, CDR1 is SNHLY and CDR2 is FYNNEI. This CDR3 comprises 15 residues. For the CDR3, the DNA is TGTGCCAGCAGTGAAGCGGGGGGCACCTCCTACGAGCAGTACTTC. It encodes CASSEAGGTSYEQYF.

This chain uses TRBV15 with TRBJ2-7; TRBD2 aligns across 7 bases. The CDR3 has 13 amino acids. The V gene's germline CDR1 is LNHNV and CDR2 YYDKDF (reference sequence). V gave up 6 bases and J gave up 1 base; unmatched junction bases: 3. The CDR3 nucleotides read TGTGCCACCAGGAAGCGGGATTCCTACGAGCAGTACTTC. Residues: CATRKRDSYEQYF. Full variable domain (missing parts from reference TRBV15 and TRBJ2-7): DAMVIQNPRYQVTQFGKPVTLSCSQTLNHNVMYWYQQKSSQAPKLLFHYYDKDFNNEADTPDNFQSRRPNTSFCFLDIRSPGLGDTAMYLCATRKRDSYEQYFGPGTRLTVT.

V usage is TRBV18 and J usage is TRBJ2-2, with TRBD1 as a possible D gene (5 bases). Per germline, CDR1 KGHSH and CDR2 LQKENI. The CDR3 covers 14 residues. The V gene lost 3 bases and the J gene lost 1 base, with 6 bases spanning the gap. The CDR3 DNA follows: TGTGCCAGCTCACCGGGGCGGAACACCGGGGAGCTGTTTTTT. This translates into CASSPGRNTGELFF.

The chain recombines TRBV25-1 with TRBJ2-1; TRBD2 aligns across 7 bases. The CDR3 extends over 15 amino acids. Looked up from germline, CDR1 is MGHDK and CDR2 is SYGVNS. The V segment lost 3 bases and the J segment 7 bases; nucleotides outside the gene matches: 9. In DNA form, the CDR3 reads TGTGCCAGCAGTGACCCCGGGAGGCCCTCGAATGAGCAGTTCTTC. Protein: CASSDPGRPSNEQFF.

This chain connects TRBV19 to TRBJ2-3, with D perhaps being TRBD1 or TRBD2 (6 bases each). The V gene's germline CDR1 is LNHDA and CDR2 SQIVND (reference sequence). The CDR3 spans 14 residues. With 1 base removed from V and 6 bases from J, the gap between germline ends came to 11 bases. CDR3 region: CASSIVTGADTQYF. The CDR3 bases are TGTGCCAGTAGTATAGTGACGGGGGCGGATACGCAGTATTTT.

J is TRBJ2-5 and V is TRBV7-6; D gene ambiguous. The J call may not be correct, given that the DNA end is closer to TRBJ2-7. This CDR3 has 14 amino acids. CDR1 is SGHVS and CDR2 is FNYEAQ in the germline V gene. As DNA, the CDR3 is TGTGCCAGCAGTCCCCGACGGTCCCCCTACGAGCAGTACTTC. This translates into CASSPRRSPYEQYF.

The gene calls are TRBV30 and TRBJ2-1, with 7 bases identical to TRBD2. Germline V gives CDR1 GTSNPN, CDR2 SVGIG (reference sequence). This CDR3 spans 15 amino acids. V shed 0 bases, J shed 8 bases, and the junction held 10 bases outside the gene matches. CDR3 in amino acids: CAWSVQGGSPDEQFF. Here the CDR3 DNA reads TGTGCCTGGAGTGTACAAGGCGGGAGTCCCGATGAGCAGTTCTTC. Together with reference TRBV30 and TRBJ2-1, the CDR3 gives the full variable domain: SQTIHQWPATLVQPVGSPLSLECTVEGTSNPNLYWYRQAAGRGLQLLFYSVGIGQISSEVPQNLSASRPQDRQFILSSKKLLLSDSGFYLCAWSVQGGSPDEQFFGPGTRLTVL.

The chain links TRBV28 to TRBJ2-7; no firm D call. Per the germline V gene, CDR1 is MDHEN and CDR2 is SYDVKM. Trimming stripped 2 bases from V and 3 bases from J, with 17 bases between. CDR3 length: 16 amino acids. The CDR3, as DNA: TGTGCCAGCAGTTTAAAGGCGGATCGTAGGAGCTACGAGCAGTACTTC. Translating gives CASSLKADRRSYEQYF.

The J gene is TRBJ2-2, the V gene TRBV5-1; D may be TRBD1 (5 bases). This CDR3 comprises 16 residues. V lost 4 bases to trimming and J lost 8 bases, with 21 bases between them. In germline, CDR1 is SGHRS, CDR2 YFSETQ. CDR3 protein: CASSPAADSRSGELFF. The CDR3 DNA sequence: TGCGCCAGCAGCCCGGCAGCTGACAGCCGCTCGGGGGAGCTGTTTTTT.

The V call is TRBV4-1, the J call TRBJ2-5; D may correspond to TRBD1 or TRBD2 (5 bases each). The CDR3 consists of 17 residues. V lost 4 bases to trimming and J lost 3 bases, with 21 bases between them. Germline V CDR1 and CDR2: MGHRA, YSYEKL. CDR3 sequence: CASSRGRPAGVKETQYF. The CDR3 bases are TGCGCCAGCAGCCGGGGCCGTCCCGCCGGGGTAAAAGAGACCCAGTACTTC.

V and J are TRBV18 and TRBJ1-1; a weak D match, TRBD1 (6 bases). The CDR3 is 14 amino acids. CDR1 and CDR2 from the germline V gene are KGHSH and LQKENI. The V gene lost 2 bases and the J gene lost 3 bases, with 10 bases spanning the gap. The chain's CDR3 is CASSPRAGDTEAFF. CDR3 sequence (DNA): TGTGCCAGCTCACCAAGGGCAGGGGACACTGAAGCTTTCTTT.

The V gene is TRBV19, the J gene TRBJ2-1; 7 bases fit TRBD2. Germline V gives CDR1 LNHDA, CDR2 SQIVND (reference sequence). Trimming took 5 bases from V and 6 from J; bases not matched to a gene: 10. The CDR3 sequence is 15 residues long. CDR3 in DNA: TGTGCCAGTAGTCCCACGGGAGGAGAGGGCAATGAGCAGTTCTTC. Its protein is CASSPTGGEGNEQFF.

In this sample, this clone turned up once. The V call is TRBV2, the J call TRBJ1-2; 9 positions agree with TRBD1. Germline V gene sequence: CDR1 SNHLY, CDR2 FYNNEI. The V gene end was trimmed by 8 bases and the J gene end by 5 bases; junction bases not matched to a gene: 15. The CDR3 extends over 16 amino acids. Here the CDR3 reads CASAQSRDRVEYGYTF. In DNA, the CDR3 is TGTGCCAGCGCCCAATCAAGGGACAGGGTCGAGTATGGCTACACCTTC.

The chain joins TRBV14 to TRBJ2-7; 7 positions match TRBD1. This CDR3 spans 18 amino acids. Looked up from germline, CDR1 is SGHDN and CDR2 is FVKESK. Trimming took 0 bases from V and 1 from J; bases not matched to a gene: 12. The chain's CDR3 is CASSQEARLRDRSYEQYF. The CDR3 coding sequence is TGTGCCAGCAGCCAAGAAGCGAGGCTCCGGGACAGATCCTACGAGCAGTACTTC.

The V and J genes are TRBV29-1 and TRBJ1-5; D might be TRBD1 (5 bases). Germline V gene data show CDR1 as SQVTM and CDR2 as ANQGSEA. The CDR3 runs to 13 residues. V was clipped by 6 bases and J by 5 bases, with 14 bases between them. The CDR3 reads CSVELGGYQPQHF. CDR3 in DNA: TGCAGCGTGGAACTTGGGGGGTATCAGCCCCAGCATTTT.

This chain links TRBV6-6 with TRBJ2-7; 11 bases align to TRBD1. This CDR3 region has 14 residues. Trimming took 6 bases from V and 6 from J; bases not matched to a gene: 7. CDR1 and CDR2 from the germline V gene are MNHNY and SVGAGI (reference sequence). The CDR3 region is CASRKDRGRSEQYF. In nucleotides, the CDR3 is TGTGCCAGCAGAAAGGACAGGGGGCGCAGCGAGCAGTACTTC.

The chain links TRBV28 to TRBJ1-2; D is possibly TRBD1 (5 bases). The CDR3 length is 13 residues. Trimming stripped 8 bases from V and 5 bases from J, with 15 bases between. Looked up from germline, CDR1 is MDHEN and CDR2 is SYDVKM. The chain's CDR3 is CASGAGRGYGYTF. CDR3 bases: TGTGCCAGCGGGGCGGGCCGTGGGTATGGCTACACCTTC.

The chain recombines TRBV19 with TRBJ1-5; 7 bases map to TRBD1. Germline V gene data show CDR1 as LNHDA and CDR2 as SQIVND (reference sequence). The CDR3 length is 15 residues. V lost 3 bases to trimming and J lost 7 bases; unmatched junction nucleotides: 9. CDR3 amino acids: CASSIGRDREQPQHF. CDR3 DNA sequence: TGTGCCAGTAGTATTGGTCGGGACAGAGAGCAGCCCCAGCATTTT.

The chain has TRBV27 and TRBJ2-2; no reliable D call. The CDR3 is 14 residues long. V lost 1 base and J lost 1, with 4 bases in between. Germline V CDR1 and CDR2: MNHEY, SMNVEV (reference sequence). DNA of the CDR3: TGTGCCAGCAGTTTATGGGGGAACACCGGGGAGCTGTTTTTT. Translated, it gives CASSLWGNTGELFF.

The chain couples TRBV11-3 to TRBJ2-1, with a weak D call TRBD1 (6 bases). CDR3 length: 15 amino acids. The germline gives CDR1 SGHNT, CDR2 YENEEA. V shed 2 bases and J shed 8 bases, with 16 bases lying between them. CDR3 nucleotides: TGTGCCAGCAGCTTATTCCCCGGGACAAGGGATGAGCAGTTCTTC. It translates to CASSLFPGTRDEQFF. The full variable domain, its missing parts supplied by reference TRBV11-3 and TRBJ2-1, is EAGVVQSPRYKIIEKKQPVAFWCNPISGHNTLYWYLQNLGQGPELLIRYENEEAVDDSQLPKDRFSAERLKGVDSTLKIQPAELGDSAVYLCASSLFPGTRDEQFFGPGTRLTVL.

V usage is TRBV6-1 and J usage is TRBJ2-2; 11 bases are a match to TRBD2. V was clipped by 3 bases and J by 1 base; unmatched bases: 10. Germline-derived CDR1 and CDR2 are MNHNS and SASEGT. The CDR3 runs 19 residues. The CDR3 loop reads CASSDRRLAGGENTGELFF. CDR3 nucleotide sequence: TGTGCCAGCAGTGATCGTAGGCTAGCGGGAGGCGAGAACACCGGGGAGCTGTTTTTT.